Listed below are T cell receptor beta chains from one sample, sequenced in a study of graft-versus-host responses after intestinal transplantation. Generated by immunoSEQ multiplex PCR, the TCRdb table keeps only in-frame clones and is missing some. The table lists about 9,700 clones, roughly 29% of them singletons. The material was alloreactive CD4+ T cells from a mixed lymphocyte reaction culture, obtained before transplantation. The source is a human patient who was an organ donor for intestinal transplantation. CDR3s include the opening cysteine and the closing phenylalanine or tryptophan. A D gene is named only where the DNA matches it firmly. Clone size, where shown, is once, few, many, or a class for clones that have expanded.

CDR3	DNA	D	J	size	V
CASSFSGLADTQYF	TGTGCCAGTAGCTTTTCGGGACTAGCGGATACGCAGTATTTT	TRBD2	TRBJ2-3	-	TRBV5-5
CASSLGGYNSPLHF	TGTGCCAGCAGCTTAGGGGGCTATAATTCACCCCTCCACTTT	-	TRBJ1-6	-	TRBV11-3
CASSLGGTGEIGYTF	TGTGCCAGCAGCTTGGGTGGGACAGGGGAGATTGGCTACACCTTC	TRBD1	TRBJ1-2	few	TRBV5-4
CASSVRTADYEQYF	TGTGCCAGCAGCGTACGGACAGCTGACTACGAGCAGTACTTC	-	TRBJ2-7	-	TRBV9
CASSPSPLVRTYEQYF	TGCGCCAGCAGCCCAAGCCCGCTAGTTAGGACCTACGAGCAGTACTTC	-	TRBJ2-7	few	TRBV4-1
CASSLGHYGYTF	TGTGCCAGCAGCTTGGGACACTATGGCTACACCTTC	-	TRBJ1-2	-	TRBV5-6
CASSRPRDTAEAFF	TGTGCCAGCAGTCGTCCGAGGGACACAGCTGAAGCTTTCTTT	-	TRBJ1-1	-	TRBV6-6
CASSVGGGYRAGELFF	TGTGCCAGCAGCGTCGGTGGGGGTTATAGGGCCGGGGAGCTGTTTTTT	-	TRBJ2-2	few	TRBV11-2
CASTAGMNTEAFF	TGCGCCAGCACGGCAGGTATGAACACTGAAGCTTTCTTT	-	TRBJ1-1	-	TRBV4-3
CASSYFGQGQETQYF	TGTGCCAGCAGTTACTTCGGACAGGGCCAAGAGACCCAGTACTTC	TRBD1	TRBJ2-5	few	TRBV6-5
CASSPQTGGLTEAFF	TGTGCCAGCTCACCACAAACAGGGGGCTTGACTGAAGCTTTCTTT	TRBD1	TRBJ1-1	few	TRBV18
CASSSVNTEAFF	TGTGCCAGCAGTTCAGTGAACACTGAAGCTTTCTTT	-	TRBJ1-1	few	TRBV6-5
CASSLTGTNTEAFF	TGTGCCAGCAGCTTGACAGGGACAAACACTGAAGCTTTCTTT	-	TRBJ1-1	-	TRBV5-4
CASSQGLAGSYEQYF	TGCGCCAGCAGCCAAGGACTAGCGGGCTCCTACGAGCAGTACTTC	TRBD2	TRBJ2-7	medium-sized	TRBV4-1
CASRTGQVLREGYTF	TGTGCCAGCAGGACGGGACAAGTATTACGTGAGGGCTACACCTTC	-	TRBJ1-2	-	TRBV6-5
CASSLSPQKTNEKLFF	TGTGCCAGCAGTTTGAGCCCGCAGAAGACAAATGAAAAACTGTTTTTT	-	TRBJ1-4	-	TRBV28
CASSSGAQNYGYTF	TGTGCCAGCAGCTCGGGGGCACAAAACTATGGCTACACCTTC	-	TRBJ1-2	large	TRBV28
CASRLLGHDSNQPQHF	TGTGCCAGCAGACTCCTTGGACACGATAGCAATCAGCCCCAGCATTTT	-	TRBJ1-5	-	TRBV28
CASSQVGQNYEQYF	TGTGCCAGCAGCCAAGTCGGGCAGAACTACGAGCAGTACTTC	-	TRBJ2-7	few	TRBV4-2
CASSLAFVGGGRYYTF	TGTGCCAGCAGCTTAGCGTTCGTGGGAGGGGGACGGTACTACACCTTC	-	TRBJ1-2	-	TRBV11-2
CASSFLYAGGLDTQYF	TGTGCCAGCAGCTTCTTGTACGCGGGGGGGCTAGATACGCAGTATTTT	TRBD2	TRBJ2-3	medium-sized	TRBV5-5
CASSDGQSSYNEQFF	TGTGCCAGCAGTGATGGCCAATCCTCCTACAATGAGCAGTTCTTC	-	TRBJ2-1	-	TRBV6-1
CASSRRDRGTGELFF	TGTGCCAGCAGCAGAAGGGACAGGGGCACCGGGGAGCTGTTTTTT	TRBD1	TRBJ2-2	-	TRBV5-4
CAAWGYQTDTQYF	TGCGCCGCTTGGGGATACCAAACAGATACGCAGTATTTT	-	TRBJ2-3	-	TRBV10-2
CASRRELEAFF	TGTGCCAGCAGACGGGAACTTGAAGCTTTCTTT	-	TRBJ1-1	-	TRBV11-2
CATKRQGSYEQYF	TGTGCCACCAAGAGACAGGGGTCCTACGAGCAGTACTTC	TRBD1	TRBJ2-7	-	TRBV25-1
CASSPGRDSYGYTF	TGTGCCAGCTCACCTGGGCGGGATAGCTATGGCTACACCTTC	-	TRBJ1-2	-	TRBV18
CASSQVVAGARGTQYF	TGTGCCAGCAGCCAAGTTGTAGCGGGGGCTAGGGGTACGCAGTATTTT	TRBD2	TRBJ2-3	-	TRBV14
CASSLEYTGPSNQPQHF	TGTGCCAGCAGCTTAGAGTATACAGGGCCAAGCAATCAGCCCCAGCATTTT	-	TRBJ1-5	few	TRBV7-2
CASSLAGGLYNEQFF	TGTGCCAGCAGCTTAGCGGGGGGACTCTACAATGAGCAGTTCTTC	-	TRBJ2-1	-	TRBV7-2
CASSRLDRPEKLFF	TGTGCCAGCTCACGGTTGGACAGACCTGAAAAACTGTTTTTT	-	TRBJ1-4	few	TRBV18
CATSRDVFKGNTGELFF	TGTGCCACCAGCAGAGATGTCTTTAAGGGGAACACCGGGGAGCTGTTTTTT	-	TRBJ2-2	-	TRBV15
CASSLVETAKGNTEAFF	TGCGCCAGCAGCTTGGTAGAGACAGCAAAAGGGAACACTGAAGCTTTCTTT	-	TRBJ1-1	few	TRBV5-1
CASRQETQYF	TGTGCCAGCAGGCAAGAGACCCAGTACTTC	-	TRBJ2-5	-	TRBV6-5
CASSRDTYEQYF	TGTGCCAGCAGCCGGGACACCTACGAGCAGTACTTC	-	TRBJ2-7	-	TRBV11-3
CASRFRGEQYF	TGTGCCTCGCGATTCAGGGGCGAGCAGTACTTC	-	TRBJ2-7	-	TRBV6-6
CASSYSLNYGYTF	TGTGCCAGCAGTTACTCGCTGAACTATGGCTACACCTTC	-	TRBJ1-2	-	TRBV6-5
CASSVGTTNTGELFF	TGTGCCAGCAGCGTCGGGACGACGAACACCGGGGAGCTGTTTTTT	-	TRBJ2-2	medium-sized	TRBV9
CAWSVNRLYTEAFF	TGTGCCTGGAGTGTAAACAGACTTTACACTGAAGCTTTCTTT	-	TRBJ1-1	-	TRBV30
CASSKGDRAVASMNTEAFF	TGTGCCAGCAGCAAAGGCGACAGGGCGGTTGCCTCCATGAACACTGAAGCTTTCTTT	-	TRBJ1-1	few	TRBV21-1
CAWSNRVMPTNSPLHF	TGTGCCTGGAGCAACAGGGTAATGCCTACCAATTCACCCCTCCACTTT	-	TRBJ1-6	-	TRBV30